The rows below give T cell receptor beta chains drawn from one sample of a study of cytomegalovirus exposure and HLA in healthy donors. The table came from immunoSEQ multiplex PCR; TCRdb's copy has only in-frame clones and leaves some out. The record lists 70,000 to 80,000 clones, of which the ten most abundant hold 2.5% to 3%. What was sequenced was PBMCs. Receptors were obtained from a man aged 40-50 years in good health and CMV-seronegative. CDR3s include the opening cysteine and the closing phenylalanine or tryptophan. Each record gives: D gene, J gene, V gene, CDR3 DNA, CDR3 protein. The D gene is left open where the match is weak.

-,TRBJ2-5,TRBV18,TGTGCCAGCTCACCAAAGGGAGGCGGAGAGACCCAGTACTTC,CASSPKGGGETQYF
-,TRBJ2-5,TRBV7-9,TGTGCCAGCAGTCTAGGCCCAGGGGCGCTCGAGACCCAGTACTTC,CASSLGPGALETQYF
-,TRBJ2-5,TRBV6-1,TGTGCCAGCAGCGCCGGGACACGCCAAGAGACCCAGTACTTC,CASSAGTRQETQYF
TRBD1,TRBJ1-4,TRBV7-9,TGTGCCAGCAGCTCGTGGACAGGGAATGAAAAACTGTTTTTT,CASSSWTGNEKLFF
-,TRBJ1-5,TRBV19,TGTGCCAGTAGTCCCCCGAGTTATAGCAATCAGCCCCAGCATTTT,CASSPPSYSNQPQHF
-,TRBJ2-7,TRBV7-2,TGTGCCAGCAGCTTAGAACCCAACCAGGAGCAGTACTTC,CASSLEPNQEQYF
TRBD1,TRBJ1-2,TRBV7-9,TGTGCCAGCAGCTTAGCTCCCACTGGGACAGTCGAGTGGTATGGCTACACCTTC,CASSLAPTGTVEWYGYTF
-,TRBJ1-1,TRBV27,TGTGCCAGCAGTTTATCTGCAGGGATAGACACTGAAGCTTTCTTT,CASSLSAGIDTEAFF
-,TRBJ2-2,TRBV18,TGTGCCAGCTCACGACAGGACACCGGGGAGCTGTTTTTT,CASSRQDTGELFF
TRBD1,TRBJ2-3,TRBV5-1,TGCGCCAGCAGCTTAGGGGGCACGGGCGCAGATACGCAGTATTTT,CASSLGGTGADTQYF
TRBD1,TRBJ1-6,TRBV5-1,TGCGCCCCCAGGTTGCAGGACAGGGGAAATGTGAGGAATTCACCCCTCCACTTT,CAPRLQDRGNVRNSPLHF
-,TRBJ1-2,TRBV4-1,TGCGCCAGCAGCCAAGAGTGGCAGACAGAAACTAACTATGGCTACACCTTC,CASSQEWQTETNYGYTF
TRBD1,TRBJ1-2,TRBV10-1,TGCGCCAGCAGTGACCCGACAGGGGGTACGAATGGCTACACCTTC,CASSDPTGGTNGYTF
-,TRBJ1-2,TRBV9,TGTGCCAGCAGCGAGCAAGGGGCATGGGGCTACACCTTC,CASSEQGAWGYTF
-,TRBJ1-4,TRBV6-1,TGTGCCAGCAGTGAAAGCGGTAGTGCGGCGAATGAAAAACTGTTTTTT,CASSESGSAANEKLFF
-,TRBJ1-5,TRBV15,TGTGCCACCAGCACCCTTGCGAGCAATCAGCCCCAGCATTTT,CATSTLASNQPQHF
TRBD1,TRBJ2-7,TRBV5-1,TGCGCCAGCAGCGAGGTCGGGACAGGCTACGAGCAGTACTTC,CASSEVGTGYEQYF
TRBD1,TRBJ1-6,TRBV6-1,TGTGCCAGCAGTGAAGGGACAGGGATCTATAATTCACCCCTCCACTTT,CASSEGTGIYNSPLHF
-,TRBJ1-2,TRBV5-6,TGTGCCAGCAGCCGACCTCTATTACAGTCCCTCTATGGCTACACCTTC,CASSRPLLQSLYGYTF
TRBD1,TRBJ1-5,TRBV4-1,TGCGCCAGCAGCCAAGCCTTCACAGGGGAGAACAATCAGCCCCAGCATTTT,CASSQAFTGENNQPQHF
-,TRBJ2-2,TRBV30,TGTGCCCAGTCCGAACGGGGAGGAACCGGGGAGCTGTTTTTT,CAQSERGGTGELFF
TRBD2,TRBJ2-1,TRBV4-1,TGCGCCAGCAGCCAAGATCCGGCTAGCGGGGGGTGGAATGAGCAGTTCTTC,CASSQDPASGGWNEQFF
TRBD1,TRBJ1-5,TRBV27,TGTGCCAGCAGTTTGATACAGGGGATAAATCAGCCCCAGCATTTT,CASSLIQGINQPQHF
-,TRBJ1-2,TRBV6-6,TGTGCCAGTCTTAGACTGGGCTACACCTTC,CASLRLGYTF
-,TRBJ1-2,TRBV2,TGTGCCAGCAGTGACGGGGGGGGCGTTCGTGGTGGCTACACCTTC,CASSDGGGVRGGYTF
TRBD1,TRBJ1-5,TRBV6-1,TGTGCCAGCAGTGAGAACGGGGACAGTCGGCTATATAGCAATCAGCCCCAGCATTTT,CASSENGDSRLYSNQPQHF
-,TRBJ2-2,TRBV4-1,TGCGCCAGCAGCCAGGGGACCGGGACAATCACCGGGGAGCTGTTTTTT,CASSQGTGTITGELFF
-,TRBJ1-2,TRBV7-9,TGTGCCAGCAGCTTAGATCGGGGTTGGGATGGCTACACCTTC,CASSLDRGWDGYTF
-,TRBJ1-1,TRBV5-1,TGCGCCAGCAGCTTGGCCTTAGGCAGGATCAACACTGAAGCTTTCTTT,CASSLALGRINTEAFF
-,TRBJ1-5,TRBV9,TGTGCCAGCAGCTCTACAGGAGGCAATCAGCCCCAGCATTTT,CASSSTGGNQPQHF
TRBD1,TRBJ1-6,TRBV30,TGTGCCTGGAAATCGACAGGGATTTTCTATAATTCACCCCTCCACTTT,CAWKSTGIFYNSPLHF
-,TRBJ1-5,TRBV7-9,TGTGCCAGCAGATTCGGTGAGAATCAGCCCCAGCATTTT,CASRFGENQPQHF
-,TRBJ1-1,TRBV19,TGTGCCAGTAGTTCTCAGGGCGACACTGAAGCTTTCTTT,CASSSQGDTEAFF
TRBD2,TRBJ2-7,TRBV28,TGTGCCAGCAGTTTTTGGACTAGCGGGGGATTCTCCTACGAGCAGTACTTC,CASSFWTSGGFSYEQYF
-,TRBJ2-7,TRBV7-2,TGTGCCAGTTCTAGCTATTCGGTCTCCTACGAGCAGTACTTC,CASSSYSVSYEQYF
TRBD1,TRBJ2-7,TRBV7-2,TGTGCCAGCAGCTTAGCTTTCGGACAGGGGGCCTACGAGCAGTACTTC,CASSLAFGQGAYEQYF
TRBD2,TRBJ2-2,TRBV9,TGTGCCAGCTCGGGGGGGACGAACACCGGGGAGCTGTTTTTT,CASSGGTNTGELFF